This TCR beta chain was identified in a study of blood T cell repertoires in COVID-19. As for the study in general: Sources were T cells, B-cell-depleted T cells, or PBMCs; the material itself was cDNA or gDNA.

Assay used: immunoSEQ multiplex PCR; TCRdb lists only in-frame clones, some missing. This table has about 210,000 clones, around 81% appearing once. Participants, 18 to 89 years old, spanned fewer than 30 US areas. Each participant's cohort was designated according to participant-reported clinical history. Source material: PBMCs or T cells enriched from blood (not recorded which). The receptor was isolated from a woman aged 45 to 65 with acute COVID-19.

In nucleotides, the CDR3 is TGTGCCAGCAGCCAAGGGGGCGGTAATTCACCCCTCCACTTT. The encoded protein is CASSQGGGNSPLHF. The chain is built from TRBV3-1 (or the pseudogene TRBV3-2) and TRBJ1-6; D is possibly TRBD1 (5 bases). V lost 1 base and J lost 6, with 7 bases in between. Germline CDR1 LGHDT, CDR2 YNNKEL (reference sequence). CDR3 length equals 14 residues.